This TCR beta chain was found in a study of shared clonotypes between healthy human individuals. Genomic DNA of each subset was evenly split across several immunoSEQ plates. The table came from immunoSEQ multiplex PCR; TCRdb's copy has only in-frame clones and leaves some out. The table records around 2.3 million clones, about 94% of them present only once. The CDR3 is 13 amino acids. V gave up 2 bases and J gave up 8 bases, with 12 bases separating them. Germline CDR1 and CDR2: MDHEN and SYDVKM. The specimen was naive CD4+ T cells sorted from blood. The sample's subset: CD45RA+ positively selected. The chain is built from TRBV28 and TRBJ1-2; TRBD1 is a possible D gene (5 bases). The sequence derives from a man aged 18-30 years in good health. CDR3 bases: TGTGCCAGCAGTTTAACGGGGCAAGGGGGCTACACCTTC. Protein sequence: CASSLTGQGGYTF.